What follows are 15 T cell receptor beta chains derived from one specimen sequenced in a study of shared clonotypes between healthy human individuals. Clones were read by immunoSEQ multiplex PCR, and TCRdb kept only the in-frame ones, dropping some. The table has some 1,100,000 clones, around 82% seen once. The sequenced sample consisted of memory CD4+ T cells from PBMCs. Subset given: CD45RA-negative fraction. The receptors here all came from a man between 18 and 35 years old in good health. Some clones in this sample may be carry-over from other donors' samples.

This chain connects TRBV5-4 to TRBJ2-1, with 8 positions matching TRBD1. The CDR3 has 17 amino acids. V lost 3 bases, J lost 3 bases, and 11 bases stayed unmatched. In germline, CDR1 is SGHNT, CDR2 YYREEE (reference sequence). Here the CDR3 reads CASSSQTTGDNYNEQFF. In nucleotides, the CDR3 is TGTGCCAGCAGCTCACAGACGACAGGGGACAACTACAATGAGCAGTTCTTC.

A single count supports this clone. This chain links TRBV6-5 with TRBJ1-3; possibly TRBD1 for D (6 bases). The CDR3 runs 13 residues. CDR1 is MNHEY and CDR2 is SVGAGI in the germline V gene. V lost 8 bases and J lost 0, with 8 bases in between. The CDR3 bases are TGTGCCAGCGGGACAAGCTCTGGAAACACCATATATTTT. It encodes CASGTSSGNTIYF.

The V call is TRBV7-8, the J call TRBJ2-5, with D perhaps TRBD2 (6 bases). The ends were cut back, 4 bases at V and 1 base at J, with 13 bases in the middle. Germline CDR1 is SGHVS and CDR2 is FQNEAQ. The CDR3 covers 15 residues. The CDR3 DNA reads TGTGCCAGCAGCTCAGTCCCCGGGGGCCAAGAGACCCAGTACTTC. Its translation is CASSSVPGGQETQYF.

V and J are TRBV7-2 and TRBJ1-4; D is unresolved. Germline loops: CDR1 SGHTA, CDR2 FQGNSA. The CDR3 is 14 amino acids. The germline V and J ends were trimmed by 2 bases and 3 bases, with 7 bases remaining between them. CDR3 region: CASSLMGSNEKLFF. The CDR3 DNA reads as TGTGCCAGCAGCTTAATGGGTTCTAATGAAAAACTGTTTTTT.

The table lists this clone with a few counts. The chain joins TRBV6-5 to TRBJ1-1; the match to TRBD1 covers 10 bases. Per germline, CDR1 MNHEY and CDR2 SVGAGI. V shed 6 bases, J shed 5 bases, and the junction held 9 bases outside the gene matches. CDR3 length: 15 residues. CDR3 amino acids: CASRQTGGKKTEAFF. The CDR3 DNA reads as TGTGCCAGCAGACAGACAGGGGGCAAAAAGACTGAAGCTTTCTTT.

J is TRBJ1-1 and V is TRBV7-9; 11 bases map to TRBD1. In germline, CDR1 is SEHNR, CDR2 FQNEAQ (reference sequence). The CDR3 is 17 amino acids. Trimming took 5 bases from V and 4 from J; bases not matched to a gene: 12. This CDR3 reads CASSHSPGTGGSTEAFF. In DNA form, the CDR3 reads TGTGCCAGCAGCCACAGTCCCGGGACAGGGGGAAGCACTGAAGCTTTCTTT.

The V gene is TRBV30, the J gene TRBJ2-6; no clear D gene. Germline V gene lookup returns CDR1 GTSNPN and CDR2 SVGIG (reference sequence). This CDR3 comprises 14 residues. Trimming stripped 7 bases from V and 0 bases from J, with 10 bases between. The DNA for the CDR3 is TGTGCCTCGTTCTTTAACTCTGGGGCCAACGTCCTGACTTTC. As protein: CASFFNSGANVLTF.

As to this clone: The sample holds other DNA sequences that translate to the same CDR3. The J gene is TRBJ2-7, the V gene TRBV7-9; 7 nucleotides line up with TRBD2. The J segment lost 4 bases and the V segment lost 0 bases, leaving 0 bases of the junction unmatched. CDR1 and CDR2 (germline): SEHNR, FQNEAQ (reference sequence). This CDR3 contains 13 residues. CDR3 residues: CASSLAGGYEQYF. In nucleotides, the CDR3 is TGTGCCAGCAGCTTAGCGGGGGGGTACGAGCAGTACTTC.

In this sample, this clone turned up a few times. The chain is built from TRBV2 and TRBJ2-3; TRBD2 matches 10 bases. In germline, CDR1 is SNHLY, CDR2 FYNNEI. With 0 bases clipped from V and 5 bases from J, the junction kept 8 bases outside the gene matches. The CDR3 is 17 amino acids. CDR3 amino acids: CASSEALQREGGDTQYF. The CDR3 region has the DNA TGTGCCAGCAGTGAAGCGCTTCAGCGGGAGGGGGGAGATACGCAGTATTTT.

This chain uses TRBV6-6 with TRBJ1-5; 11 nucleotides agree with TRBD1. Trimming removed 5 bases from V and 7 bases from J; junction bases left unmatched: 7. The CDR3 runs to 15 residues. CDR1 and CDR2 from the germline V gene are MNHNY and SVGAGI (reference sequence). The CDR3 protein is CASSTRTGGRQPQHF. The CDR3 DNA is TGTGCCAGCAGTACCCGGACAGGGGGCAGACAGCCCCAGCATTTT.

This rearrangement joins TRBV5-1 to TRBJ1-1; D is ambiguous. This CDR3 spans 15 amino acids. Trimming took 7 bases from V and 0 from J, leaving 16 bases between them. The germline V gene encodes CDR1 SGHRS and CDR2 YFSETQ. CDR3 sequence (DNA): TGCGCCAGCTACCTAAATCCCGGTTTGAACACTGAAGCTTTCTTT. This translates into CASYLNPGLNTEAFF.

This sequence joins TRBV19 and TRBJ1-1; TRBD1 is a possible D gene (6 bases). This CDR3 comprises 15 residues. CDR1 is LNHDA and CDR2 is SQIVND in the germline V gene (reference sequence). Trimming removed 1 base from V and 5 bases from J, with 14 bases in between. CDR3 DNA sequence: TGTGCCAGTAGTATAGGGGCAGCAGACAGGACTGAAGCTTTCTTT. It is translated as CASSIGAADRTEAFF.

The V and J genes are TRBV6-5 and TRBJ2-2; 7 bases match TRBD2. With 2 bases clipped from V and 1 base from J, the junction kept 4 bases outside the gene matches. Per germline, CDR1 MNHEY and CDR2 SVGAGI. The CDR3 is 16 amino acids. CDR3 sequence: CASSYNREVNTGELFF. In DNA, the CDR3 is TGTGCCAGCAGTTACAACCGGGAGGTGAACACCGGGGAGCTGTTTTTT.

The chain is built from TRBV18 and TRBJ2-1; 7 bases are a match to TRBD1. Trimming removed 0 bases from V and 3 bases from J; junction bases left unmatched: 8. CDR3 size: 17 residues. CDR1 and CDR2 (germline): KGHSH, LQKENI. The CDR3 sequence: CASSPPLSGQHYNEQFF. DNA of the CDR3: TGTGCCAGCTCACCACCTCTGTCGGGACAGCACTACAATGAGCAGTTCTTC.

The chain employs TRBV6-6 and TRBJ1-3; unclear D gene. Germline assignment: CDR1 MNHNY and CDR2 SVGAGI (reference sequence). There are 13 residues in the CDR3. V shed 8 bases and J shed 7 bases, with 15 bases lying between them. The CDR3 region has the DNA TGTGCCAGCGCAAGGGTCGCCCCCAACACCATATATTTT. This translates into CASARVAPNTIYF.